The subject of this entry is one TCR beta chain. Its antigen is unknown. Every bit of the isolated RNA underwent reverse transcription, so sequencing read expressed TCRB transcripts. Profiled with immunoSEQ multiplex PCR; TCRdb holds only in-frame clones, not every one. The sample carries about 240,000 clones, roughly 13% recorded once. These data originate in a study of beta chain features in type 1 diabetes. About the research overall: Cell yields, gender and age were similar in healthy donors and patients. The number of sorted cells examined across all samples was fewer than 110,000,000.

Regarding the study as a whole: It was among patients, rather than healthy donors, that naive, central memory and Treg TCRB repertoires appeared more similar. VDJ junctions from patients with type 1 diabetes contained fewer insertions and more deletions. Type 1 diabetes patients showed a moderate but significant shortening of TCRB CDR3s in all four CD4+ subsets.

V was cut by 0 bases and J by 3 bases, with 10 bases left in between. There are 15 residues in the CDR3. Per germline, CDR1 SGHRS and CDR2 YFSETQ. This TCR was recovered from a man aged 25 to 45 with type 1 diabetes. Input material: naive CD4+ T cells from blood. The chain recombines TRBV5-1 with TRBJ1-5, with D possibly being TRBD1 (6 bases). CDR3 amino acids: CASSLETGTNQPQHF. In DNA form, the CDR3 reads TGCGCCAGCAGCTTGGAGACAGGCACCAATCAGCCCCAGCATTTT.